The 17 T cell receptor beta chains below all came from one sample that was sequenced in a study of CD8 T cells in Susac syndrome. Reverse transcription used 0.5 to 1 ug RNA and random hexamers. TCRdb re-derived calls from the immunoSEQ multiplex PCR reads in MiXCR, one entry per CDR3 protein. The sample holds about 210,000 distinct CDR3 sequences, approximately 95% seen once. The sequencing input was CD4+ T cells from PBMCs. These receptor sequences come from a human donor with multiple sclerosis.

The genes are TRBV3-1 and TRBJ1-1; 9 nucleotides agree with TRBD1. Per germline, CDR1 LGHDT and CDR2 YNNKEL (reference sequence). The trim removed 2 bases at V and 5 bases at J, leaving 6 bases unmatched. CDR3 length equals 15 residues. The CDR3 reads CASSQTDRGVTEAFF. CDR3 coding DNA: TGTGCCAGCAGCCAAACTGACAGGGGGGTTACTGAAGCTTTCTTT.

This clonotype was found a few times. This chain joins TRBV5-6 and TRBJ1-2; TRBD1 might be the D (5 bases). This CDR3 has 12 residues. CDR1 is SGHDT, CDR2 YYEEEE, per germline. V lost 3 bases and J 4 bases, leaving 7 bases between the germline ends. CDR3 in amino acids: CASSSDSYGYTF. The CDR3 DNA is TGTGCCAGCAGCTCTGACAGCTATGGCTACACCTTC.

This rearrangement joins TRBV18 to TRBJ2-7; D not certain. V lost 3 bases and J 3 bases, leaving 12 bases between the germline ends. There are 14 residues in the CDR3. CDR1 is KGHSH and CDR2 is LQKENI in the germline V gene. The CDR3 region has the DNA TGTGCCAGCTCACCGACCAGGAGAATCTACGAGCAGTACTTC. Its protein is CASSPTRRIYEQYF.

V usage is TRBV9 and J usage is TRBJ2-2; 12 nucleotides match TRBD2. In germline, CDR1 is SGDLS, CDR2 YYNGEE. The junction had 10 bases not matched to a gene; V was cut back by 4 bases and J by 0 bases. This CDR3 has 19 residues. CDR3 region: CASSTGLAGMFANTGELFF. The CDR3 DNA sequence: TGTGCCAGCAGCACCGGACTAGCGGGGATGTTCGCGAACACCGGGGAGCTGTTTTTT.

This chain uses TRBV7-2 with TRBJ2-4; D unresolved. CDR1 is SGHTA, CDR2 FQGNSA, per germline. This CDR3 region has 12 residues. Trimming shortened V by 3 bases and J by 6 bases, and 6 bases separated the two germline ends. CDR3 nucleotide sequence: TGTGCCAGCAGCTTGGCTGGAAACATTCAGTACTTC. This codes for CASSLAGNIQYF.

This rearrangement joins TRBV20-1 to TRBJ2-1; TRBD1 matches 10 bases. The CDR3 has 13 residues. With 5 bases clipped from V and 2 bases from J, the junction kept 0 bases outside the gene matches. Germline V CDR1 and CDR2: DFQATT, SNEGSKA (reference sequence). CDR3 in amino acids: CSAGQGAYNEQFF. The CDR3 nucleotides read TGCAGTGCTGGACAGGGGGCCTACAATGAGCAGTTCTTC.

The chain employs TRBV12-3 or TRBV12-4 and TRBJ1-5; D is perhaps TRBD1 (5 bases). Trimming cost V 3 bases and J 7 bases, with 13 bases left between them. This CDR3 is 14 amino acids long. The CDR3 spells CASSFGGEGQPQHF. The CDR3 DNA sequence: TGTGCCAGCAGTTTCGGAGGGGAAGGGCAGCCCCAGCATTTT.

The sample holds one count of this clonotype. The chain recombines TRBV30 with TRBJ2-7; D call uncertain. The CDR3 loop spans 15 amino acids. In germline, CDR1 is GTSNPN, CDR2 SVGIG (reference sequence). Trimming took 0 bases from V and 1 from J, leaving 13 bases between them. The CDR3: CAWSVLELSSYEQYF. The DNA of the CDR3 is TGTGCCTGGAGTGTACTTGAGTTGTCGTCCTACGAGCAGTACTTC.

The J gene is TRBJ2-7, the V gene TRBV7-8, with 8 positions matching TRBD2. Germline CDR1 SGHVS, CDR2 FQNEAQ. The junction had 9 bases not matched to a gene; V was cut back by 4 bases and J by 4 bases. The CDR3 sequence is 15 residues long. CDR3 nucleotides: TGTGCCAGCAGCTACGGGAGCGGGAGTCCTTACGAGCAGTACTTC. This encodes CASSYGSGSPYEQYF.

This clonotype has only one observation. The gene calls are TRBV3-1 and TRBJ2-5; D uncertain. This CDR3 has 13 amino acids. V was trimmed by 4 bases and J by 7 bases, leaving 13 bases between them. Germline V gives CDR1 LGHDT, CDR2 YNNKEL (reference sequence). CDR3 sequence (DNA): TGTGCCAGCAGCCCGGTCTACCTGGGGACCCAGTACTTC. Encoded protein: CASSPVYLGTQYF.

This clonotype appeared once. V and J are TRBV12-3 or TRBV12-4 and TRBJ2-1, with D perhaps TRBD1 (5 bases). V was cut by 5 bases and J by 9 bases, with 17 bases left in between. CDR3 size: 14 residues. The CDR3 loop is CASSPHRQSTEQFF. In DNA form, the CDR3 reads TGTGCCAGCAGTCCCCATCGACAGTCCACTGAGCAGTTCTTC.

The chain carries TRBV5-4 and TRBJ2-6; the D is unclear. V was shortened by 2 bases and J by 1 base, with 10 bases between the two germline ends. The CDR3 consists of 16 residues. CDR1 is SGHNT, CDR2 YYREEE, per germline (reference sequence). DNA for the CDR3: TGTGCCAGCAGCTTAATTGGTTCGTCTGGGGCCAACGTCCTGACTTTC. Encoded protein: CASSLIGSSGANVLTF.

The V and J genes are TRBV29-1 and TRBJ2-2; 8 bases are a match to TRBD1. The CDR3 runs to 12 residues. Losses at the gene ends were 6 bases for V and 7 bases for J; bases not matched to a gene: 4. CDR1 is SQVTM, CDR2 ANQGSEA, per germline. The chain's CDR3 is CSVGQAGGELFF. As DNA, the CDR3 is TGCAGCGTGGGACAGGCGGGCGGGGAGCTGTTTTTT.

This clonotype was seen once. V usage is TRBV3-1 and J usage is TRBJ1-2; 10 bases match TRBD1. The CDR3 extends over 14 amino acids. The V gene end was trimmed by 2 bases and the J gene end by 8 bases; junction bases not matched to a gene: 5. CDR1 and CDR2 from the germline V gene are LGHDT and YNNKEL (reference sequence). CDR3 nucleotides: TGTGCCAGCAGCCAAAACCGACAGGGGGCCGGCTACACCTTC. Its translation: CASSQNRQGAGYTF. Variable domain in full (rest from reference TRBV3-1 and TRBJ1-2): DTAVSQTPKYLVTQMGNDKSIKCEQNLGHDTMYWYKQDSKKFLKIMFSYNNKELIINETVPNRFSPKSPDKAHLNLHINSLELGDSAVYFCASSQNRQGAGYTFGSGTRLTVV.

This chain uses TRBV9 with TRBJ2-7; 8 positions agree with TRBD2. The CDR3 is 15 amino acids. With V trimmed by 0 bases and J by 4 bases, 6 bases remained unmatched. Germline V gives CDR1 SGDLS, CDR2 YYNGEE. CDR3 nucleotides: TGTGCCAGCAGCGTAGGGTCAGCGGGGGCATACGAGCAGTACTTC. It yields the protein CASSVGSAGAYEQYF.

The chain recombines TRBV5-1 with TRBJ1-1; TRBD1 might be the D (5 bases). V gave up 1 base and J gave up 0 bases, with 13 bases separating them. This CDR3 region has 16 residues. The germline V gene has CDR1 SGHRS and CDR2 YFSETQ. For the CDR3, the DNA is TGCGCCAGCAGCTTGTCAGGGAAGGGGATGAACACTGAAGCTTTCTTT. This translates into CASSLSGKGMNTEAFF.

The V call is TRBV12-3 or TRBV12-4, the J call TRBJ2-1, with TRBD2 matching over 8 bases. Trimming removed 3 bases from V and 6 bases from J; junction bases left unmatched: 4. The CDR3 sequence is 14 residues long. This CDR3 reads CASSLGLVINEQFF. The CDR3 region has the DNA TGTGCCAGCAGTTTGGGACTAGTAATCAATGAGCAGTTCTTC.